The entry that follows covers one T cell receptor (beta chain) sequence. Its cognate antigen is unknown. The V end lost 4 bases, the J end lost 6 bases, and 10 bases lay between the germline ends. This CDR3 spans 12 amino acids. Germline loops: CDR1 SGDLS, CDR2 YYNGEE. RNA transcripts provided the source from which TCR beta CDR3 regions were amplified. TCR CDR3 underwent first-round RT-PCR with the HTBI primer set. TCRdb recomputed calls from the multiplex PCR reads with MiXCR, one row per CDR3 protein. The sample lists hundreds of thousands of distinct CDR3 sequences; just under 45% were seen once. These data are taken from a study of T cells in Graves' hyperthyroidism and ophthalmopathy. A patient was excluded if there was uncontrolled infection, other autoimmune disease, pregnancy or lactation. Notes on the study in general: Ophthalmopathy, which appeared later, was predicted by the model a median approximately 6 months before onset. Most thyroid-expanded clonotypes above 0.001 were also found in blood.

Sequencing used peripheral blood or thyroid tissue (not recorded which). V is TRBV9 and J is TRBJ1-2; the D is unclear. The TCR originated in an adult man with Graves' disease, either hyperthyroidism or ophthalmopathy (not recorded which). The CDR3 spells CASSQAGHGYTF. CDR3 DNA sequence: TGTGCCAGCAGCCAAGCCGGACATGGCTACACCTTC.